What follows are 6 T cell receptor beta chains derived from one specimen sequenced in a study of blood T cells in healthy people across ages. Then a second PCR, running roughly 6 to 11 cycles, was carried out with a sample-barcoded 5' primer and a J-beta primer mix. TCRdb independently ran MiXCR on the 5' RACE reads; one entry per CDR3 protein. Counted here are about 620,000 distinct CDR3 sequences, more than 20% occurring once; the ten biggest clones make up 3% to 4%. Sequenced input: blood. The receptors come from a man aged 65 to 85 in good health.

This clonotype has only a few counts. This sequence joins TRBV5-1 and TRBJ2-7, with D perhaps matching TRBD2 (6 bases). The CDR3 has 16 residues. Germline CDR1 and CDR2: SGHRS and YFSETQ. V lost 0 bases to trimming and J lost 0 bases, with 13 bases between them. The CDR3 reads CASSLGVAVSSYEQYF. The CDR3 region has the DNA TGCGCCAGCAGCTTGGGGGTAGCGGTGAGCTCCTACGAGCAGTACTTC.

The gene calls are TRBV4-1 and TRBJ2-1; the D gene is possibly TRBD2 (7 bases). This CDR3 is built from 17 residues. CDR1 is MGHRA, CDR2 YSYEKL, per germline. Trimming took 3 bases from V and 0 from J, leaving 15 bases between them. The CDR3 nucleotides are TGCGCCAGCAGCCACGGGGGGACAATCAACTCCTACAATGAGCAGTTCTTC. Translation: CASSHGGTINSYNEQFF.

J is TRBJ2-1 and V is TRBV7-9, with TRBD2 identical over 8 bases. The V gene end was trimmed by 5 bases and the J gene end by 5 bases; junction bases not matched to a gene: 11. Germline V CDR1 and CDR2: SEHNR, FQNEAQ (reference sequence). The CDR3 consists of 16 residues. CDR3: CASSNRSGGSHNEQFF. CDR3 DNA: TGTGCCAGCAGCAATAGGAGCGGGGGATCACACAATGAGCAGTTCTTC.

The table lists this clonotype with a few counts. The rearrangement uses TRBV20-1 and TRBJ2-3; D gene ambiguous. V was shortened by 0 bases and J by 4 bases, with 11 bases between the two germline ends. Germline CDR1 and CDR2: DFQATT and SNEGSKA (reference sequence). The CDR3 consists of 14 residues. The CDR3 is CSARDVRLSDTQYF. The CDR3 DNA is TGCAGTGCTAGAGATGTCCGTTTGTCAGATACGCAGTATTTT.

V usage is TRBV20-1 and J usage is TRBJ2-5, with D unresolved. The CDR3 contains 16 residues. The germline gives CDR1 DFQATT, CDR2 SNEGSKA (reference sequence). V gave up 0 bases and J gave up 0 bases, with 14 bases separating them. The CDR3 spells CSARDWEKSYQETQYF. The CDR3 DNA is TGCAGTGCTAGAGATTGGGAAAAGTCGTACCAAGAGACCCAGTACTTC.

V is TRBV21-1 and J is TRBJ1-3; TRBD1 reflects the table's D call only, with no check against the DNA. TRBV21-1 is an annotated pseudogene. This CDR3 region has 17 residues. CDR3 in DNA: TGTGCCAGCAGCACACCGGGACAGGGGGCTTCTGGAAACACCATATATTTT. It translates to CASSTPGQGASGNTIYF.